These 27 T cell receptor beta chains came from one sample sequenced in a study of blood T cells in healthy people across ages. A second 7 to 11 cycle PCR used barcoded and J-beta primers. Via MiXCR, TCRdb re-called the 5' RACE reads, giving one row per CDR3 protein. This sample yields 980,000 or so distinct CDR3 sequences, of which around 49% are seen a single time; 10% to 15% belongs to the top ten. The material sequenced was blood. The receptors originated from a man aged 25 to 40 in good health.

This chain connects TRBV5-1 to TRBJ2-3; a weak D match, TRBD1 (7 bases). Trimming stripped 0 bases from V and 5 bases from J, with 13 bases between. This CDR3 has 15 amino acids. Germline V gene data show CDR1 as SGHRS and CDR2 as YFSETQ. The CDR3 protein is CASSLVTGRKDTQYF. The DNA for the CDR3 is TGCGCCAGCAGCTTGGTGACAGGGAGGAAAGATACGCAGTATTTT.

Ten or more counts support this clonotype. The V and J genes are TRBV5-1 and TRBJ2-1; 8 bases are a match to TRBD1. The CDR3 length is 14 residues. Trimming at V came to 7 bases and at J to 7 bases, leaving 10 bases not matched to a gene. CDR1 and CDR2 from the germline V gene are SGHRS and YFSETQ. The CDR3 sequence is CASWSGQGGNEQFF. Written as DNA, the CDR3 is TGCGCCAGCTGGTCCGGACAGGGTGGAAATGAGCAGTTCTTC.

The chain combines TRBV9 with TRBJ1-3; unclear D gene. The ends were cut back, 0 bases at V and 0 bases at J, with 7 bases in the middle. From germline, CDR1 is SGDLS and CDR2 YYNGEE. The CDR3 is 15 residues long. The DNA for the CDR3 is TGTGCCAGCAGCGTAGAAGCAGTCTCTGGAAACACCATATATTTT. Protein product: CASSVEAVSGNTIYF.

Here the CDR3 reads CANSSDRGGGDTQYF. In DNA, the CDR3 is TGCGCCAACAGTTCGGACAGGGGAGGTGGAGATACGCAGTATTTT. V is TRBV5-1 and J is TRBJ2-3; 9 bases map to TRBD1. Germline V gene lookup returns CDR1 SGHRS and CDR2 YFSETQ. V shed 9 bases and J 5 bases; nucleotides not matched to a gene: 13. The CDR3 sequence is 15 residues long.

The chain combines TRBV24-1 with TRBJ2-1; D uncertain. Trimming shortened V by 4 bases and J by 4 bases, and 16 bases separated the two germline ends. Germline CDR1 is KGHDR and CDR2 is SFDVKD. The CDR3 is 16 residues long. The CDR3 nucleotides read TGTGCCACCAGTGACCCAGACCCGAACAGTTACAATGAGCAGTTCTTC. Protein product: CATSDPDPNSYNEQFF.

This clonotype has just a few counts. V usage is TRBV3-1 and J usage is TRBJ2-3; 7 bases align to TRBD2. Looked up from germline, CDR1 is LGHDT and CDR2 is YNNKEL (reference sequence). V dropped 2 bases and J dropped 3; count of bases not matched to a gene: 8. The CDR3 sequence is 16 residues long. The CDR3 DNA reads TGTGCCAGCAGCCAAACTTGGATCGGGAGGACAGATACGCAGTATTTT. It specifies CASSQTWIGRTDTQYF.

This clonotype occurred a few times. The chain recombines TRBV12-3 or TRBV12-4 with TRBJ2-7; D is unresolved. The CDR3 runs to 12 residues. V was pared by 6 bases and J by 4 bases, with 10 bases between. Here the CDR3 reads CASSTEPYEQYF. In DNA, the CDR3 is TGTGCCAGCAGCACAGAACCTTACGAGCAGTACTTC.

This clonotype turned up a few times. Germline is not matched at one junction end, which may reflect a read error. The chain carries TRBV3-1 and TRBJ2-7; 7 positions match TRBD1. CDR3 length equals 15 residues. Germline V gene data show CDR1 as LGHDT and CDR2 as YNNKEL (reference sequence). CDR3: CASSEDRDSPYEQYF. The CDR3 region has the DNA TGTGCCAGCAGCGAAGACCGGGACAGTCCTTACGAGCAGTACTTC.

The chain has TRBV29-1 and TRBJ2-3, with TRBD2 matching 10 bases. With 7 bases clipped from V and 0 bases from J, the junction kept 4 bases outside the gene matches. The CDR3 is made up of 14 amino acids. The germline gives CDR1 SQVTM, CDR2 ANQGSEA. CDR3 DNA sequence: TGCAGCGCCTTACTAGCGGGGAGCACAGATACGCAGTATTTT. This encodes CSALLAGSTDTQYF.

The V call is TRBV6-1, the J call TRBJ2-5; 7 bases match TRBD1. With V trimmed by 5 bases and J by 5 bases, 8 bases remained unmatched. CDR1 MNHNS and CDR2 SASEGT come from the germline V gene. The CDR3 runs 14 residues. The CDR3 DNA sequence: TGTGCCAGCAGTTGGACAGGACGTGTGGAGACCCAGTACTTC. Its translation is CASSWTGRVETQYF.

This clonotype came up a few times. The V and J genes are TRBV27 and TRBJ2-7; 11 bases map to TRBD2. J was trimmed by 2 bases and V by 9 bases; bases with no gene match: 3. The CDR3 runs to 13 residues. Germline loops: CDR1 MNHEY, CDR2 SMNVEV (reference sequence). For the CDR3, the DNA is TGTGCCAGTACTAGCGGGGGCACCTACGAGCAGTACTTC. Encoded protein: CASTSGGTYEQYF.

The V call is TRBV20-1, the J call TRBJ2-3; 9 bases fit TRBD1. Trimming cost V 3 bases and J 6 bases; bases outside gene matches: 13. Germline V gives CDR1 DFQATT, CDR2 SNEGSKA (reference sequence). The CDR3 spans 16 residues. The CDR3 protein is CSASLGQGRSRDTQYF. DNA for the CDR3: TGCAGTGCTAGCCTGGGACAGGGCCGCAGCAGGGATACGCAGTATTTT.

J is TRBJ1-1 and V is TRBV25-1, with D tentatively TRBD1 (5 bases). The CDR3 covers 17 residues. V lost 1 base and J 3 bases, leaving 18 bases between the germline ends. The germline V gene has CDR1 MGHDK and CDR2 SYGVNS. In nucleotides, the CDR3 is TGTGCCAGCAGTGAATCCCCGCGTGGGGCGGAGGACACTGAAGCTTTCTTT. Its protein is CASSESPRGAEDTEAFF. Full variable domain (rest looked up from reference TRBV25-1 and TRBJ1-1): EADIYQTPRYLVIGTGKKITLECSQTMGHDKMYWYQQDPGMELHLIHYSYGVNSTEKGDLSSESTVSRIRTEHFPLTLESARPSHTSQYLCASSESPRGAEDTEAFFGQGTRLTVV.

To note about this clonotype: An end of the junction differs from the germline gene, which may be a read error. J is TRBJ1-2 and V is TRBV4-2; 9 bases agree with TRBD1. This CDR3 has 15 residues. Germline loops: CDR1 LGHNA, CDR2 YNFKEQ. CDR3 in amino acids: CAGSQDLGTGNGYTF. CDR3 in DNA: TGTGCCGGCAGCCAAGATCTGGGGACAGGGAATGGCTACACCTTC.

This clonotype was detected many times. This chain's CDR3 is CASSFRNRVLTSTDTQYF. The CDR3 nucleotides read TGTGCCAGCAGTTTCCGAAACCGGGTCCTGACTAGCACAGATACGCAGTATTTT. This rearrangement joins TRBV28 to TRBJ2-3; D remains ambiguous. Germline CDR1 MDHEN, CDR2 SYDVKM. The CDR3 is 18 amino acids. V gave up 3 bases and J gave up 0 bases, with 19 bases separating them.

This clonotype showed up many times. The gene calls are TRBV24-1 and TRBJ2-1; 8 bases match TRBD2. Germline V lookup: CDR1 KGHDR, CDR2 SFDVKD. Trimming at V came to 8 bases and at J to 3 bases, leaving 8 bases not matched to a gene. The CDR3 extends over 15 amino acids. Here the CDR3 DNA reads TGTGCCACCAAGTCGAGCGGGGGCCTCTACAATGAGCAGTTCTTC. This translates into CATKSSGGLYNEQFF.

A word on this clonotype: A junction boundary mismatches the germline segment, possibly from a read error. The chain is built from TRBV12-3 or TRBV12-4 and TRBJ1-4, with D possibly matching TRBD1 (6 bases). The CDR3 spans 16 residues. The chain's CDR3 is CASSFWGLATNEQLFF. The CDR3, as DNA: TGTGCCAGCAGTTTCTGGGGGCTGGCAACTAATGAACAACTGTTTTTT.

Only a few counts were recorded for this clonotype. V usage is TRBV7-2 and J usage is TRBJ1-4; D ambiguous. V lost 6 bases, J lost 2 bases, and 16 bases lay in between. Germline V gene sequence: CDR1 SGHTA, CDR2 FQGNSA. CDR3 length: 16 amino acids. The CDR3, as DNA: TGTGCCAGCAGTCTCGGTTTTCTGGGCACTAATGAAAAACTGTTTTTT. As protein: CASSLGFLGTNEKLFF.

The chain couples TRBV7-8 to TRBJ2-1; D tentatively fits TRBD1 or TRBD2 (5 bases each). The V and J ends lost 1 base and 6 bases respectively, with 10 bases between them. CDR1 is SGHVS and CDR2 is FQNEAQ in the germline V gene. CDR3 length equals 14 residues. The chain's CDR3 is CASSLGGVGNEQFF. CDR3 in DNA: TGTGCCAGCAGCTTAGGAGGGGTTGGCAATGAGCAGTTCTTC. Supplemented by reference TRBV7-8 and TRBJ2-1, the full variable domain reads GAGVSQSPRYKVAKRGQDVALRCDPISGHVSLFWYQQALGQGPEFLTYFQNEAQLDKSGLPSDRFFAERPEGSVSTLKIQRTQQEDSAVYLCASSLGGVGNEQFFGPGTRLTVL.

Judged by abundance, this clonotype is medium-sized. Its ends do not fully match the called genes, so a read error is possible. The chain is built from TRBV4-2 and TRBJ2-1; TRBD2 aligns across 10 bases. The length of the CDR3 is 16 residues. Germline values: CDR1 LGHNA, CDR2 YNFKEQ. CDR3 coding DNA: TGTGCCAGCAGCCAGTTAGCGGGGGGCCTGAACAACGAGCAGTTCTTC. Amino acid sequence: CASSQLAGGLNNEQFF.

The chain joins TRBV27 to TRBJ2-4, with 7 positions matching TRBD1. This CDR3 comprises 13 residues. Germline-derived CDR1 and CDR2 are MNHEY and SMNVEV (reference sequence). The V and J ends lost 4 bases and 5 bases, in that order; junction bases with no gene match: 2. CDR3: CASSWGQQNIQYF. CDR3 coding DNA: TGTGCCAGCAGTTGGGGACAGCAAAACATTCAGTACTTC.

The chain combines TRBV5-1 with TRBJ2-2; D is uncertain. V was pared by 3 bases and J by 0 bases, with 6 bases between. Per the germline V gene, CDR1 is SGHRS and CDR2 is YFSETQ. CDR3 size: 14 residues. DNA of the CDR3: TGCGCCAGCAGCTCTAATACGAACACCGGGGAGCTGTTTTTT. It yields the protein CASSSNTNTGELFF.

The CDR3 nucleotides are TGCGCCAGCAGCCTAGGGACTAGCGGGTCCCGTGGAGGGCAGTACTTC. It codes for CASSLGTSGSRGGQYF. The chain combines TRBV4-1 with TRBJ2-5; 12 bases map to TRBD2. The CDR3 has 16 amino acids. V lost 4 bases and J lost 11; bases outside the gene matches: 14. Germline-derived CDR1 and CDR2 are MGHRA and YSYEKL.

The chain couples TRBV6-6 to TRBJ2-3; TRBD2 agrees at 9 bases. V lost 5 bases, J lost 4 bases, and 4 bases stayed unmatched. The CDR3 extends over 14 amino acids. Germline CDR1 MNHNY, CDR2 SVGAGI (reference sequence). The CDR3 sequence is CASSPAGGADTQYF. The CDR3 DNA reads TGTGCCAGCAGTCCTGCGGGGGGGGCAGATACGCAGTATTTT.

This clonotype was seen more than once but under ten times. The rearrangement links TRBV6-6 to TRBJ2-7, with 7 bases matching TRBD1. Trimming cost V 6 bases and J 4 bases; bases outside gene matches: 6. The CDR3 has 13 amino acids. Per germline, CDR1 MNHNY and CDR2 SVGAGI (reference sequence). In DNA, the CDR3 is TGTGCCAGCAGAGACAGGGAGCGGTACGAGCAGTACTTC. Translating gives CASRDRERYEQYF.

The J gene is TRBJ1-1, the V gene TRBV6-2 or TRBV6-3; possible D gene TRBD1, 5 bases. Germline V gene sequence: CDR1 MNHEY, CDR2 SVGEGT. V dropped 5 bases and J dropped 5 bases, with 18 bases sitting between them. This CDR3 region has 15 residues. This chain's CDR3 is CASSPGPPEGTEAFF. The DNA of the CDR3 is TGTGCCAGCAGTCCGGGACCCCCGGAAGGGACTGAAGCTTTCTTT.

This clonotype was found a few times. CDR3 region: CASSEGTGGLYEQYF. The CDR3 nucleotides are TGCGCCAGCAGCGAAGGGACAGGGGGCTTGTACGAGCAGTACTTC. This chain connects TRBV5-1 to TRBJ2-5; 12 nucleotides agree with TRBD1. The DNA end lines up better with TRBJ2-7; the J call may be wrong. There are 15 residues in the CDR3. Germline CDR1 is SGHRS and CDR2 is YFSETQ.